This T cell receptor beta chain derives from a study of cytomegalovirus exposure and HLA in healthy donors. The J segment lost 6 bases and the V segment lost 3 bases, leaving 8 bases of the junction unmatched. In germline, CDR1 is SGHRS, CDR2 YFSETQ. CDR3 length: 14 residues. Note on this clone: Its antigen is not known.

Healthy bone marrow donors made up the donor group. Notes on the study in general: In a later analysis, specific HLA alleles were associated with about 18,000 TCR beta sequences at a 0.05 false discovery rate. It was reportedly the case that the classifier diagnosed cytomegalovirus status with high specificity and sensitivity.

Vbeta (60) and Jbeta (13) primers were used in the PCR. Per the authors' pipeline: Roughly 11 million shared chains were among the 65 million to 85 million unique TCR beta chains that a later analysis counted. Profiling relied on immunoSEQ multiplex PCR, and the TCRdb table lists in-frame clones only, not all of them. V and J calls and clone size are copied from that table; D and trimming were computed from the DNA. The sample yields fewer than 150,000 clones, roughly 69% seen once. The J gene is TRBJ1-2, the V gene TRBV5-1, with 7 nucleotides matching TRBD1. Sequencing used PBMCs. The TCR sequence derives from a woman aged 40 to 50 in good health and CMV-seropositive. In DNA, the CDR3 is TGCGCCAGCAGCTGGGTTAGGGGGCAAGATGGCTACACCTTC. Translating gives CASSWVRGQDGYTF.